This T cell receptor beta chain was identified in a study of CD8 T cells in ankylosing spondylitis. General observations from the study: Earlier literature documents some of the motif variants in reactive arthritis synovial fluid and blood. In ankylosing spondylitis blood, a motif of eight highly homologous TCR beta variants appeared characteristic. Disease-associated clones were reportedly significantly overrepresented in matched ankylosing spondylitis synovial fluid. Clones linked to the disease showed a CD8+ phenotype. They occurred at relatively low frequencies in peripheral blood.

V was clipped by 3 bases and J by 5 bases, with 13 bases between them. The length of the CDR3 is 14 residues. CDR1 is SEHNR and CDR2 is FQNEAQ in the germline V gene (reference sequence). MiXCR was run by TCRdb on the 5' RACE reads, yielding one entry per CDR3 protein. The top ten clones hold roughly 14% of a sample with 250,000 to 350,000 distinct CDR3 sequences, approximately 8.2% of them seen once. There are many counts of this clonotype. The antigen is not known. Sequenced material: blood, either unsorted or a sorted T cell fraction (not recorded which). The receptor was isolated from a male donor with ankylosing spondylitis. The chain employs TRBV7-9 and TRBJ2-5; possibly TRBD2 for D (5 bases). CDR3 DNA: TGTGCCAGCAGCTTTACGGGGTCTTGGGAGACCCAGTACTTC. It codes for CASSFTGSWETQYF.